A selection of T cell receptor beta chains follows, all from one sample in a study of blood T cells in healthy people across ages. TCRdb reprocessed the 5' RACE reads via MiXCR and lists one record per CDR3 protein. The table lists more than 1 million distinct CDR3 sequences, 35% to 50% of them singletons. Sequenced sample: blood. The receptor source for this set is a woman between 55 and 75 years old in good health. Each CDR3 is given without its conserved first and last residue. The D gene is left open where the match is weak.

j_call cdr3_length v_call d_call cdr3_aa
TRBJ1-5 13 TRBV5-1 TRBD1 ASSRTGDSNQPQH
TRBJ2-1 17 TRBV6-1 . ASSEGVFSGSFYIDEQF
TRBJ2-5 14 TRBV3-1 TRBD2 ASSQGPSGREETQY
TRBJ2-3 15 TRBV9 . ASSVGKGRIATDTQY
TRBJ1-5 11 TRBV12-3/TRBV12-4 . ASSTGYNQPQH
. 15 TRBV27 . ASSSLRPGSSYNEQY
TRBJ2-2 14 TRBV4-1 TRBD1 ASSQEQDRAIGELF
TRBJ2-3 13 TRBV6-2/TRBV6-3 TRBD2 ASSSAGITTDTQY
TRBJ2-1 11 TRBV4-1 . ASSQDMEEEQF
TRBJ1-5 17 TRBV20-1 . SARDYRGQGRRSNQPQH
TRBJ1-2 12 TRBV15 TRBD1 VTSNHQGGYGYT
TRBJ2-7 15 TRBV20-1 TRBD2 SAPGTSGSPRINEQY
TRBJ2-5 13 TRBV7-9 . ASSFAGRDQETQY
TRBJ2-3 12 TRBV4-1 . ASRATRGPNTQY
TRBJ1-1 13 TRBV29-1 TRBD1 SVGGQVAWNTEAF
TRBJ2-1 13 TRBV15 . ATSRVLVSYNEQF
TRBJ1-2 14 TRBV27 TRBD1 ASSFGTGSPLGGYT
TRBJ2-6 16 TRBV5-1 . ASSLWAGKSSGANVLT
TRBJ2-7 12 TRBV20-1 TRBD1 SDTGTGSQETRY
TRBJ2-7 14 TRBV7-2 TRBD2 ASSLDSGRASHVQY
TRBJ2-1 13 TRBV11-2 TRBD1 ASRRTGLRHNEQF
TRBJ1-2 16 TRBV28 TRBD1 ASLQPGGGTTVNYGYT
TRBJ2-1 15 TRBV20-1 . SASPPLERPSYNEQF
TRBJ2-5 14 TRBV7-9 . ASSLAGEKRGNEQY
TRBJ2-1 14 TRBV9 TRBD2 ASTGGLAVSYNEQF
TRBJ2-3 12 TRBV20-1 . SGVPTVTTDTQY
TRBJ1-2 15 TRBV6-5 . ASSYSKTRGLNYGYT
TRBJ2-1 13 TRBV12-3/TRBV12-4 TRBD2 ASRWTSGRNNEQF
TRBJ2-3 11 TRBV29-1 TRBD1 SVEDRSAYTQY
TRBJ1-2 11 TRBV7-2 TRBD1 ASSGDRVRGYT
TRBJ1-1 9 TRBV10-3 . ASDSGTEAF
TRBJ2-6 14 TRBV5-1 . ASSFSGSGGANVLT
TRBJ2-5 9 TRBV29-1 . SGYTGGTQY
TRBJ2-3 15 TRBV12-3/TRBV12-4 TRBD2 ASSRHGTSGNTDTQY
TRBJ2-2 14 TRBV24-1 TRBD2 ATSDLAGRAQGELF
TRBJ1-2 11 TRBV20-1 TRBD1 SAIGDSTYGYT
. 13 TRBV27 . ASSPAPGQIYEQY